The 6 T cell receptor beta chains below all came from one sample that was sequenced in a study of T cells in Graves' hyperthyroidism and ophthalmopathy. TCR beta CDR3 sequences were amplified from RNA transcripts. The TCR CDR3 first-round RT-PCR relied on the HTBI primer set. TCRdb ran MiXCR on the multiplex PCR reads and lists one entry per CDR3 protein. The data show 500,000 or so distinct CDR3 sequences, over 15% seen once. Material: blood. The receptors originated from a woman younger than 35 with Graves' ophthalmopathy.

This clonotype was counted ten times or more. The V call is TRBV7-2, the J call TRBJ1-6, with 9 bases identical to TRBD1. Germline lookup yields CDR1 SGHTA and CDR2 FQGNSA. The ends lost 5 bases at V and 7 bases at J; junction bases unmatched: 6. The CDR3 totals 15 residues. CDR3 amino acids: CASSPGTGYNSPLHF. CDR3 coding DNA: TGTGCCAGCAGCCCAGGGACAGGGTACAATTCACCCCTCCACTTT.

This clonotype has more than one count but fewer than ten. The V gene is TRBV4-3, the J gene TRBJ2-7, with 10 nucleotides matching TRBD1. CDR1 is LGHNA, CDR2 YSLEER, per germline. After removal of 0 bases from V and 3 bases from J, the junction contained 8 bases not matched to a gene. CDR3 length: 17 amino acids. The CDR3 protein is CASSQDGIGQGDYEQYF. In DNA, the CDR3 is TGCGCCAGCAGCCAAGATGGCATAGGACAGGGGGACTACGAGCAGTACTTC.

A few counts support this clonotype. This chain uses TRBV28 with TRBJ2-7, with 8 bases identical to TRBD1. The junction had 15 bases not matched to a gene; V was cut back by 5 bases and J by 6 bases. The CDR3 is 16 amino acids. CDR1 and CDR2 from the germline V gene are MDHEN and SYDVKM. The DNA for the CDR3 is TGTGCCAGCAGTCCGCCGACAGGGGCCCAGCGGGCCGAGCAGTACTTC. Residues: CASSPPTGAQRAEQYF.

There are many counts of this clonotype. The V and J genes are TRBV20-1 and TRBJ2-7, with 7 bases lining up with TRBD1. The CDR3 spans 13 residues. The J segment lost 2 bases and the V segment lost 0 bases, leaving 1 base of the junction unmatched. Germline CDR1 and CDR2: DFQATT and SNEGSKA (reference sequence). As DNA, the CDR3 is TGCAGTGCTAGAGAACAGGGGCCCTACGAGCAGTACTTC. This codes for CSAREQGPYEQYF.

This clonotype was picked up many times. The chain has TRBV28 and TRBJ2-7, with a possible D match to TRBD2 (5 bases). Trimming took off 6 bases at V and 5 bases at J, with 14 bases between the two ends. Germline lookup yields CDR1 MDHEN and CDR2 SYDVKM. The CDR3 runs to 13 residues. The CDR3 region has the DNA TGTGCCAGCAGCGACCGGGAAAGTGACGAGCAGTACTTC. This codes for CASSDRESDEQYF.

J is TRBJ1-2 and V is TRBV7-2; D not certain. Germline loops: CDR1 SGHTA, CDR2 FQGNSA. Trimming left V 2 bases short and J 2 bases short, with 9 bases between. The CDR3 runs 14 residues. CDR3 loop: CASSLLEGNYGYTF. The CDR3 nucleotides are TGTGCCAGCAGCTTATTGGAGGGAAACTATGGCTACACCTTC.